This is a list of T cell receptor beta chains from one sample in a study of long-term antiretroviral therapy in people with HIV. Sequenced by immunoSEQ multiplex PCR; TCRdb stores in-frame clones only, minus some. The sample has 20,000 to 25,000 clones; over 75% are singletons. The sample consisted of unsorted PBMCs, taken 0.3 years after starting antiretroviral therapy. Receptors originate from a middle-aged man with HIV. Each CDR3 is given with its conserved first and last residue. Fields, in order: clone size, V gene, J gene, D gene, CDR3 length, CDR3 DNA, CDR3 protein. A D gene is named only where the DNA matches it firmly. Only some rows state a clone size, as once, few, many or a class for expanded clones.

>-|TRBV2|TRBJ1-2|-|13
TGTGCCAGCAGTGAAGGGATGGACAATGGCTACACCTTC
CASSEGMDNGYTF
>-|TRBV10-3|TRBJ2-2|TRBD1|16
TGTGCCATCAGTGAGTCGGGACAGGGGGCCGCCGGGGAGCTGTTTTTT
CAISESGQGAAGELFF
>-|TRBV5-1|TRBJ1-2|-|13
TGCGCCAGCAGCGTCACAGGGAACTATGGCTACACCTTC
CASSVTGNYGYTF
>-|TRBV9|TRBJ2-3|-|15
TGTGCCAGCAGCGTAGGGGGTAGTTCACATGATACGCAGTATTTT
CASSVGGSSHDTQYF
>-|TRBV27|TRBJ1-4|TRBD1|18
TGTGCCAGCAGCCGCAATACCGCAGGGGGTTTTCGTAATGAAAAACTGTTTTTT
CASSRNTAGGFRNEKLFF
>few|TRBV5-4|TRBJ2-3|-|12
TGTGCCAGCAGGTTGAGCACAGATACGCAGTATTTT
CASRLSTDTQYF
>-|TRBV18|TRBJ1-1|-|16
TGTGCCACCTCGAGGGTGGGCAGGGGCTTAGGCACTGAAGCTTTCTTT
CATSRVGRGLGTEAFF
>-|TRBV11-2|TRBJ1-1|-|13
TGTGCCAGCAGCTTCGCCTTCAGCACTGAAGCTTTCTTT
CASSFAFSTEAFF
>-|TRBV29-1|TRBJ2-7|TRBD1|13
TGCAGCGTTGAGACGACAGGGGGCAGCGAGCAGTACTTC
CSVETTGGSEQYF
>-|TRBV7-9|TRBJ1-6|-|14
TGTGCCAGCAGCTTAGGGGGAAATAATTCACCCCTCCACTTT
CASSLGGNNSPLHF
>few|TRBV28|TRBJ2-7|-|13
TGTGCCAGCAGTTTTCTCGAAGACTACGAGCAGTACTTC
CASSFLEDYEQYF
>-|TRBV27|TRBJ2-7|TRBD1|13
TGTGCCAGCAGTTACGGGACAGGGAACGAGCAGTACTTC
CASSYGTGNEQYF
>-|TRBV19|TRBJ1-1|-|12
TGTGCCAGTAGTATAGGTGGCCATGAAGCTTTCTTT
CASSIGGHEAFF
>-|TRBV11-2|TRBJ1-2|TRBD1|14
TGTGCCAGCATCCCGGACAGGGAGGACTATGGCTACACCTTC
CASIPDREDYGYTF
>-|TRBV14|TRBJ2-5|TRBD1|17
TGTGCCAGCAGCCAAATAATCACAGGGGGAATGTATGAGACCCAGTACTTC
CASSQIITGGMYETQYF
>-|TRBV30|TRBJ2-7|-|15
TGTGCCTGGAGTGTCGGACGCAGGGTGGGGTACGAGCAGTACTTC
CAWSVGRRVGYEQYF
>few|TRBV7-2|TRBJ2-7|-|16
TGTGCCAGCAGCTTGGACAGAGAACCACCCCTCTCCGAGCAGTACTTC
CASSLDREPPLSEQYF
>-|TRBV18|TRBJ2-7|-|13
TGTGCCAGCTCATGGCTGGGCTCCTACGAGCAGTACTTC
CASSWLGSYEQYF
>-|TRBV27|TRBJ2-1|-|15
TGTGCCAGCAGTCTAGGGCCCAGCTCCTACAATGAGCAGTTCTTC
CASSLGPSSYNEQFF
>few|TRBV28|TRBJ1-1|-|14
TGTGCCAGCAGTTTGGGAGGGTTGAACACTGAAGCTTTCTTT
CASSLGGLNTEAFF
>once|TRBV19|TRBJ1-5|-|17
TGTGCCAGTAGTCTAAGGGAAACCGCGGGAAGCAATCAGCCCCAGCATTTT
CASSLRETAGSNQPQHF
>-|TRBV19|TRBJ2-3|TRBD2|15
TGTGCCAGCGGGGAGGGAATCATCGTTACAGATACGCAGTATTTT
CASGEGIIVTDTQYF
>-|TRBV7-2|TRBJ2-7|-|13
TGTGCCAGCAGCCGACTGTTCGGATACGAGCAGTACTTC
CASSRLFGYEQYF
>-|TRBV28|TRBJ1-1|-|14
TGTGCCAGCACCTCTTGGCAGGGGTTCACTGAAGCTTTCTTT
CASTSWQGFTEAFF
>-|TRBV30|TRBJ1-2|-|13
TGTGCCTGGAGCCGGTCGATTAACTATGGCTACACCTTC
CAWSRSINYGYTF
>few|TRBV11-3|TRBJ2-7|TRBD1|15
TGTGCCAGCAGCTTAGAGGGACAGGGGCGGTACGAGCAGTACTTC
CASSLEGQGRYEQYF
>-|TRBV6-1|TRBJ2-1|-|12
TGTGCCTCAGCCAGGATCAACAATGAGCAGTTCTTC
CASARINNEQFF
>-|TRBV6-5|TRBJ2-3|-|13
TGTGCCAGCAGAAAGGAGAGGCCCGATACGCAGTATTTT
CASRKERPDTQYF
>once|TRBV5-1|TRBJ2-1|TRBD1|15
TGCGCCAGCAGCTGGGGACAGGGGGCCTACAATGAGCAGTTCTTC
CASSWGQGAYNEQFF
>-|TRBV27|TRBJ1-6|-|12
TGTGCCAGCAGTTTCCGGAATTCACCCCTCCACTTT
CASSFRNSPLHF
>-|TRBV5-1|TRBJ1-6|-|19
TGCGCCAGCAGCTTGGGTGCCCCCCCGTCCCTACAGGGTGGTTCACCCCTCCACTTT
CASSLGAPPSLQGGSPLHF
>-|TRBV5-4|TRBJ2-7|-|15
TGTGCCAGCAGCTTGGGAGAAGGGACAACCTACGAGCAGTACTTC
CASSLGEGTTYEQYF
>-|TRBV4-3|TRBJ2-3|-|19
TGCGCCAGCAGCCAAGAGAGGGGTTGGCAGGGGTCTAGGGGATATACGCAGTATTTT
CASSQERGWQGSRGYTQYF
>-|TRBV7-2|TRBJ2-7|-|14
TGTGCCAGCACCCACGGGGTAAACTCCTACGAGCAGTACTTC
CASTHGVNSYEQYF
>once|TRBV7-2|TRBJ2-7|-|12
TGTGCCAGCAGCTTAGGATCCTACGAGCAGTACTTC
CASSLGSYEQYF
>-|TRBV27|TRBJ2-5|-|12
TGTGCCACTAGGGGGGGGCTGGAGACCCAGTACTTC
CATRGGLETQYF
>-|TRBV4-1|TRBJ2-7|-|15
TGCGCCAGCAGCCAAGGGCAATTCGCTCCCTACGAGCAGTACTTC
CASSQGQFAPYEQYF
>-|TRBV9|TRBJ2-5|-|15
TGTGCCAGCAGCGTAGATGAGAGTCCCCAAGAGACCCAGTACTTC
CASSVDESPQETQYF
>-|TRBV30|TRBJ1-1|TRBD1|13
TGTGCCTTGGAGACAGGGGGAGACACTGAAGCTTTCTTT
CALETGGDTEAFF
>-|TRBV28|TRBJ1-5|TRBD1|14
TGTGCCAGCAGTCCAGGGACAGGGGAGCAGCCCCAGCATTTT
CASSPGTGEQPQHF
>-|TRBV6-5|TRBJ1-5|-|16
TGTGCCAGCAGTTACTACGGGCCAGGAGATAATCAGCCCCAGCATTTT
CASSYYGPGDNQPQHF